Listed below are T cell receptor beta chains from one sample, sequenced in a study of blood T cells in healthy people across ages. TCRdb passed the 5' RACE reads through MiXCR, listing each CDR3 protein once. Of 380,000 or so distinct CDR3 sequences listed, roughly half are singletons. Sample: blood. The receptors stem from a man between 60 and 75 years old in good health. CDR3s include the opening cysteine and the closing phenylalanine or tryptophan. The D gene is left open where the match is weak. Only some rows state a clone size, as once, few, many or a class for expanded clones.

size: -
J: TRBJ1-2
V: TRBV20-1
D: -
length: 12
DNA: TGCAGTGCTAGGCCAGTACTTTATGGCTACACCTTC
CDR3: CSARPVLYGYTF

size: few
J: TRBJ1-1
V: TRBV29-1
D: -
length: 12
DNA: TGCAGCGTTGCGGACCCGAACACTGAAGCTTTCTTT
CDR3: CSVADPNTEAFF

size: -
J: TRBJ2-6
V: TRBV6-5
D: -
length: 15
DNA: TGTGCCAGCAGCCTACAGGGCTCTGGGGCCAACGTCCCGACTTTC
CDR3: CASSLQGSGANVPTF

size: -
J: TRBJ2-3
V: TRBV3-1
D: -
length: 12
DNA: TGTGCCAGCAGCCCCCCAGCGGGCACGCAGTATTTT
CDR3: CASSPPAGTQYF

size: -
J: TRBJ1-1
V: TRBV12-3/TRBV12-4
D: TRBD1
length: 14
DNA: TGTGCCAGCAGTCCAACAGGGGATCGTACTGAAGCTTTCTTT
CDR3: CASSPTGDRTEAFF

size: few
J: TRBJ2-5
V: TRBV24-1
D: -
length: 13
DNA: TGTGCCACCAGTGATCGCGATAAAGAGACCCAGTACTTC
CDR3: CATSDRDKETQYF

size: -
J: TRBJ2-1
V: TRBV29-1
D: TRBD2
length: 15
DNA: TGCAGCGTTGATGGGACTAGCTGGGCCTACAATGAGCAGTTCTTC
CDR3: CSVDGTSWAYNEQFF

size: -
J: TRBJ1-1
V: TRBV29-1
D: TRBD1
length: 14
DNA: TGCAGCGTCCGCGGGGACAGGCAGAACACTGAAGCTTTCTTT
CDR3: CSVRGDRQNTEAFF

size: -
J: TRBJ2-4
V: TRBV20-1
D: TRBD1
length: 14
DNA: TGCAGTGCTAGAGCCGGGACAGGAAAAAACATTCAGTACTTC
CDR3: CSARAGTGKNIQYF

size: -
J: TRBJ1-4
V: TRBV11-2
D: -
length: 15
DNA: TGTGCCAGCAGCTCCCTAGGGGGATTAAATGAAAAACTGTTTTTT
CDR3: CASSSLGGLNEKLFF

size: -
J: TRBJ2-5
V: TRBV7-2
D: -
length: 14
DNA: TGTGCCAGCAGCCCCCCTTGGAGGGGAGAGACCCAGTACTTC
CDR3: CASSPPWRGETQYF

size: few
J: TRBJ2-3
V: TRBV11-2
D: TRBD2
length: 18
DNA: TGTGCCAGCAGCTTAGATCCCCCACTAGCGACCAGCACAGATACGCAGTATTTT
CDR3: CASSLDPPLATSTDTQYF

size: few
J: TRBJ2-6
V: TRBV9
D: -
length: 15
DNA: TGTGCCAGCAGCGTAGGAGTCTCTGGGGCCAACGTCCTGACTTTC
CDR3: CASSVGVSGANVLTF

size: -
J: TRBJ2-7
V: TRBV6-5
D: -
length: 14
DNA: TGTGCCAGCAGTTACTCGAAGGGGGGTGGCGAGCAGTACTTC
CDR3: CASSYSKGGGEQYF

size: -
J: TRBJ2-7
V: TRBV6-5
D: -
length: 15
DNA: TGTGCCAGCAGTCAGACCCGGGACGGGACCGGCGAGCAGTACTTC
CDR3: CASSQTRDGTGEQYF

size: -
J: TRBJ2-6
V: TRBV5-1
D: -
length: 16
DNA: TGCGCCAGCAGCCCCATACTAGGCTCTGGGGCCAACGTCCTGACTTTC
CDR3: CASSPILGSGANVLTF

size: -
J: TRBJ2-3
V: TRBV11-1
D: -
length: 16
DNA: TGTGCCAGCAGCTTTAGAGGGACAACTAGCACAGATACGCAGTATTTT
CDR3: CASSFRGTTSTDTQYF

size: -
J: TRBJ2-1
V: TRBV6-5
D: -
length: 15
DNA: TGTGCCAGCACCCCCCTACCAAGCTCCTACAATGAGCAGTTCTTC
CDR3: CASTPLPSSYNEQFF

size: many
J: TRBJ2-7
V: TRBV7-2
D: -
length: 14
DNA: TGTGCCAGCAGCTTTGGGGACCCTGATGGCGAGCAGTACTTC
CDR3: CASSFGDPDGEQYF

size: -
J: TRBJ2-3
V: TRBV5-6
D: TRBD2
length: 16
DNA: TGTGCCAGCAGCCAGTGGACTAGCGGCTACACAGATACGCAGTATTTT
CDR3: CASSQWTSGYTDTQYF

size: -
J: TRBJ2-3
V: TRBV27
D: -
length: 16
DNA: TGTGCCAGCAGTTTCATGGGCGGGACGAGCACAGATACGCAGTATTTT
CDR3: CASSFMGGTSTDTQYF

size: -
J: TRBJ2-5
V: TRBV10-3
D: TRBD1
length: 12
DNA: TGTGCCACCGGGACAGGACAAGAGACCCAGTACTTC
CDR3: CATGTGQETQYF